This T cell receptor (beta chain) was retrieved from a study of response to subunit inactivated influenza vaccine. MiXCR was run by TCRdb on the RT-PCR reads, yielding one entry per CDR3 protein. Of about 520,000 distinct CDR3 sequences listed, 25% are singletons. V was pared by 2 bases and J by 6 bases, with 11 bases between. CDR1 is DFQATT, CDR2 SNEGSKA, per germline (reference sequence). The CDR3 contains 13 residues. The J gene is TRBJ2-1, the V gene TRBV20-1; D uncertain. The TCR originated in a man in his forties or fifties who received an inactivated influenza vaccine. The specimen was CD4+ T cells sorted from PBMCs, collected around 5 days after vaccination. The CDR3 DNA reads as TGCAGTGCTAGATCATGGGCCGGCAATGAGCAGTTCTTC. It encodes CSARSWAGNEQFF.